Listed below are T cell receptor beta chains from one sample, sequenced in a study of early T cells in non-severe SARS-CoV-2 infection. TCRdb re-analysed the 5' RACE reads in MiXCR, keeping a single row per CDR3 protein. The sample consists of 98,000 or so distinct CDR3 sequences, 9% to 13% of them appearing once. Sequencing input: whole blood. The receptors stem from an adult who was a healthcare worker with PCR-confirmed SARS-CoV-2 infection or an uninfected control (not recorded which). Each CDR3 is given with its conserved first and last residue. A D gene is named only where the DNA matches it firmly. Clone size is not always given. Where it is, it says once, few, many or a class for expanded clones.

V: TRBV4-1
D: NA
size: few
J: TRBJ1-3
DNA: TGCGCCAGCAGCCAAGCAGGGGCTGGAAACACCATATATTTT
CDR3: CASSQAGAGNTIYF

V: TRBV5-1
D: NA
size: once
J: TRBJ2-7
DNA: TGCGCCAGCAGCTTGGAACTGACGGGGTACAGCTCCTACGAGCAGTACTTC
CDR3: CASSLELTGYSSYEQYF

V: TRBV11-2
D: NA
size: NA
J: TRBJ2-7
DNA: TGTGCCAGCAGCCCTAGAATACTGGGGGCCTACGAGCAGTACTTC
CDR3: CASSPRILGAYEQYF

V: TRBV29-1
D: NA
size: NA
J: TRBJ1-3
DNA: TGCAGCGTTGAAGAAGAGGCCGTAGGGGACACCATATATTTT
CDR3: CSVEEEAVGDTIYF

V: TRBV5-1
D: TRBD2
size: NA
J: TRBJ2-1
DNA: TGCGCCAGCAGCTCTACCTTCGGTCCGCTAGCGGGAGGGTCTGAGCAGTTCTTC
CDR3: CASSSTFGPLAGGSEQFF

V: TRBV4-2
D: NA
size: many
J: TRBJ2-3
DNA: TGTGCCAGCAGCCAAGGGGACCAACTTAGCACAGATACGCAGTATTTT
CDR3: CASSQGDQLSTDTQYF

V: TRBV7-9
D: NA
size: few
J: TRBJ1-4
DNA: TGTGCCAGCAGCTTAGAGGGGTGGACAACTAATGAAAAACTGTTTTTT
CDR3: CASSLEGWTTNEKLFF

V: TRBV29-1
D: NA
size: NA
J: TRBJ2-1
DNA: TGCAGCGTGGTAGACTTCCTCCGGGGGAATGAGCAGTTCTTC
CDR3: CSVVDFLRGNEQFF

V: TRBV24-1
D: NA
size: few
J: TRBJ2-7
DNA: TGTGCCACCAGTGACGGACTATACCGCTCCTACGAGCAGTACTTC
CDR3: CATSDGLYRSYEQYF

V: TRBV4-1
D: NA
size: few
J: TRBJ1-1
DNA: TGCGCCAGCAGCCAAGATCCCAGGGTTGGAGCTTTCTTT
CDR3: CASSQDPRVGAFF

V: TRBV7-9
D: NA
size: few
J: TRBJ1-5
DNA: TGTGCCAGCAGCCCGGGGGATAGCAATCAGCCCCAGCATTTT
CDR3: CASSPGDSNQPQHF

V: TRBV9
D: NA
size: many
J: TRBJ1-1
DNA: TGTGCCAGCAGTGAGACAGAGAACACTGAAGCTTTCTTT
CDR3: CASSETENTEAFF

V: TRBV2
D: NA
size: many
J: TRBJ2-5
DNA: TGTGCCAGCACTCTAGAGGGAGGGGGCGTGAAGACCCAGTACTTC
CDR3: CASTLEGGGVKTQYF

V: TRBV3-1
D: TRBD1
size: many
J: TRBJ1-3
DNA: TGTGCCAGCAGCCAAGGGACAGGCCTCTCTGGAAACACCATATATTTT
CDR3: CASSQGTGLSGNTIYF

V: TRBV5-6
D: NA
size: many
J: TRBJ2-5
DNA: TGTGCCAGCAGCTTGGTGACCGGGCAAGAGACCCAGTACTTC
CDR3: CASSLVTGQETQYF

V: TRBV6-6
D: TRBD1
size: many
J: TRBJ1-6
DNA: TGTGCCAGCAGTTATTCGGGACAGGGGATTCCCTCACGCAATTCACCCCTCCACTTT
CDR3: CASSYSGQGIPSRNSPLHF

V: TRBV5-4
D: TRBD2
size: many
J: TRBJ2-7
DNA: TGTGCCAGCAGCATACGGACTAGCGGGAAATACGAGCAGTACTTC
CDR3: CASSIRTSGKYEQYF

V: TRBV6-1
D: NA
size: many
J: TRBJ2-1
DNA: TGTGCCAGCAGATATCTGGATGAGCAGTTCTTC
CDR3: CASRYLDEQFF

V: TRBV30
D: TRBD1
size: many
J: TRBJ2-7
DNA: TGTGCCCTGCAGGGGGCTCGACACGAGCAGTACTTC
CDR3: CALQGARHEQYF

V: TRBV10-3
D: NA
size: NA
J: TRBJ1-4
DNA: TGTGCCATCAAATCAGGGGCTAATGAAAAACTGTTTTTT
CDR3: CAIKSGANEKLFF

V: TRBV4-1
D: TRBD1
size: NA
J: TRBJ1-1
DNA: TGCGCCAGCAGCCAGACTCCGGACAGGGAAGCTTTCTTT
CDR3: CASSQTPDREAFF

V: TRBV28
D: NA
size: NA
J: TRBJ1-2
DNA: TGTGCCAGCAGTTTGGGTCGCAGGGCTCATGGCTACACCTTC
CDR3: CASSLGRRAHGYTF

V: TRBV6-6
D: NA
size: NA
J: TRBJ2-7
DNA: TGTGCCAGCAGTTCCCGGGACGGCACCACCTACGAGCAGTACTTC
CDR3: CASSSRDGTTYEQYF

V: TRBV18
D: NA
size: many
J: TRBJ2-7
DNA: TGTGCCAGCTCGCCGAATTCCTACGAGCAGTACTTC
CDR3: CASSPNSYEQYF

V: TRBV10-3
D: NA
size: many
J: TRBJ2-3
DNA: TGTGCCATCAGTGTTGGCACCAGCCGAGATACGCAGTATTTT
CDR3: CAISVGTSRDTQYF

V: TRBV13
D: TRBD1
size: few
J: TRBJ2-7
DNA: TGTGCCAGCAGCTTAAGGACAGGGGCCATATACGAGCAGTACTTC
CDR3: CASSLRTGAIYEQYF

V: TRBV20-1
D: NA
size: many
J: TRBJ1-5
DNA: TGCAGTGCTAGAGGGGCAGAAGAGAATTATAGCAATCAGCCCCAGCATTTT
CDR3: CSARGAEENYSNQPQHF

V: TRBV18
D: NA
size: many
J: TRBJ1-5
DNA: TGTGCCAGCTCACCAGGAGCGGTAAATCAGCCCCAGCATTTT
CDR3: CASSPGAVNQPQHF

V: TRBV28
D: NA
size: NA
J: TRBJ1-1
DNA: TGTGCCAGCAGGGCTGGGGCGCACACTGAAGCTTTCTTT
CDR3: CASRAGAHTEAFF

V: TRBV20-1
D: NA
size: many
J: TRBJ2-7
DNA: TGCAGTGCCCTGTTCTCCGAGCAGTACTTC
CDR3: CSALFSEQYF

V: TRBV6-6
D: NA
size: NA
J: TRBJ2-5
DNA: TGTACCAGCAAGCTAGCGTTGCAAGAGACCCAGTACTTC
CDR3: CTSKLALQETQYF

V: TRBV20-1
D: NA
size: NA
J: TRBJ1-5
DNA: TGCAGTGCCCCGCGGGGAGGCAATCAGCCCCAGCATTTT
CDR3: CSAPRGGNQPQHF

V: TRBV10-3
D: TRBD1
size: NA
J: TRBJ2-5
DNA: TGTGCCATCAGTGCCGGGACAGCGTACCAAGAGACCCAGTACTTC
CDR3: CAISAGTAYQETQYF

V: TRBV2
D: NA
size: few
J: TRBJ2-4
DNA: TGTGCCAGCAGTGGTGGTGGGGCCAAAAACATTCAGTACTTC
CDR3: CASSGGGAKNIQYF

V: TRBV21-1
D: NA
size: many
J: TRBJ1-6
DNA: TGTGCCACGAGAAGCCTCGACCGACCGGGACAGGGGGCAGTGTCCTATAATTCACCCCTCCACTTT
CDR3: CATRSLDRPGQGAVSYNSPLHF

V: TRBV5-1
D: NA
size: few
J: TRBJ2-1
DNA: TGCGCCAGCGTCTCATTGGGGGGGCGCGACAATGAGCAGTTCTTC
CDR3: CASVSLGGRDNEQFF

V: TRBV7-6
D: NA
size: NA
J: TRBJ2-1
DNA: TGTGCCAGCAGCTCCCGCGGAAGAGGCCAATACGAGCAGTTCTTC
CDR3: CASSSRGRGQYEQFF

V: TRBV7-9
D: NA
size: many
J: TRBJ2-3
DNA: TGTGCCAGCAGATTCGCAGGGGCGGATACGCAGTATTTT
CDR3: CASRFAGADTQYF

V: TRBV20-1
D: TRBD1
size: many
J: TRBJ1-1
DNA: TGCAGTGCTAGAGAGGTGAGACAGGGTAGTAAAGCTGAAGCTTTCTTT
CDR3: CSAREVRQGSKAEAFF

V: TRBV3-1
D: NA
size: many
J: TRBJ1-6
DNA: TGTGCCAGCAGCCTACTAAATTCACCCCTCCACTTT
CDR3: CASSLLNSPLHF

V: TRBV10-3
D: NA
size: few
J: TRBJ2-3
DNA: TGTGCCATCAGTGAGGGAGGGGGCACAGATACGCAGTATTTT
CDR3: CAISEGGGTDTQYF

V: TRBV6-4
D: NA
size: few
J: TRBJ1-1
DNA: TGTGCCAGCAGTGTACAGCAGGGCACTGAAGCTTTCTTT
CDR3: CASSVQQGTEAFF

V: TRBV27
D: NA
size: few
J: TRBJ1-1
DNA: TGTGCCAGCAGTTTACAAAGAGGGGCCACTGAAGCTTTCTTT
CDR3: CASSLQRGATEAFF

V: TRBV7-9
D: NA
size: many
J: TRBJ1-5
DNA: TGTGCCAGCAGCTTAGCGCGTCAGTCGGGCAATCAGCCCCAGCATTTT
CDR3: CASSLARQSGNQPQHF

V: TRBV5-6
D: TRBD2
size: NA
J: TRBJ2-1
DNA: TGTGCCAGCAGCTTGCGACTAGCGGGAGTTCTTGAGCAGTTCTTC
CDR3: CASSLRLAGVLEQFF

V: TRBV30
D: NA
size: many
J: TRBJ1-5
DNA: TGTGCCTGGGGGCAGGGTTCTGGGAGCAATCAGCCCCAGCATTTT
CDR3: CAWGQGSGSNQPQHF